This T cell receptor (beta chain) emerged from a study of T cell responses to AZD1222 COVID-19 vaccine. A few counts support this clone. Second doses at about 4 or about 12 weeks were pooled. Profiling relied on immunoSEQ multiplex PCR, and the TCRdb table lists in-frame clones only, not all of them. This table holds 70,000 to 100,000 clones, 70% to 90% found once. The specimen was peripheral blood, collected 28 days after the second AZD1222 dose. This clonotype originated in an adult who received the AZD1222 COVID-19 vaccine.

CDR3 residues: CASARDSPLHF. CDR3 nucleotides: TGTGCCAGCGCGAGGGATTCACCCCTCCACTTT. The J gene is TRBJ1-6, the V gene TRBV30; D is undetermined. The CDR3 totals 11 residues. V was shortened by 8 bases and J by 8 bases, with 10 bases between the two germline ends. Germline V gene sequence: CDR1 GTSNPN, CDR2 SVGIG (reference sequence).